This TCR beta chain was identified during a study of blood T cell repertoires in COVID-19 (dated by TCRdb to about 2020). Regarding the complete study: The collaborator samples originated in the United States, Italy and Spain and spanned the acute and convalescent phases of COVID-19. The repertoires were released in a freely available public database meant as a resource for research on the immune response to SARS-CoV-2. The dataset comprised deeply sampled blood TCRbeta repertoires from subjects exposed to, actively infected with, or recovered from COVID-19. The samples were drawn from two sources: the first 160 participants of the ongoing ImmuneRACE study, and over 950 subjects contributed by 6 global collaborators. A de-identified subject ID, COVID-19 status, age in years and sex were almost always included in the sample metadata. The material from the prospective study consisted of cDNA or gDNA derived from T cells, B-cell-depleted T cells, or PBMCs. HLA class I and class II types, where available, came from metadata supplied by the sample provider rather than from assay-based typing.

CDR1 is given as MDHEN and CDR2 as SYDVKM, both from the germline V gene. Trimming costs V 3 bases and J 1 base, and their ends lie 13 bases apart. The CDR3 runs 16 amino acids, cysteine and phenylalanine included. Only the CDR3 part of the read is kept: 48 bases, read in frame from the first base. TCRbeta CDR3 regions were amplified from genomic DNA using the immunoSEQ Assay, a bias-controlled multiplex PCR. The authors' analysis ran thus. The number of nucleated cells in each sample was estimated by amplification of reference gene primers within the assay. Sequence reads were collapsed and filtered to measure the absolute abundance of every unique TCRbeta CDR3 rearrangement. For each sample, productive Simpson clonality was calculated as the square root of Simpson's diversity index across productive rearrangements. Drawn from immuneACCESS, this table holds only the in-frame rearrangements with V and J called that TCRdb kept. Clones are partly lost; checked studies trace under half to an unresolved V gene and leave the rest unexplained. Clone size and the V and J calls come from that table; the DNA yielded D and trimming. In all, the sample holds roughly 100,000 clones, and about four fifths of those were seen once. The ten largest clones capture about 10% of the sample.

The collaborating institutions used their own protocols to collect whole blood in K2EDTA tubes. For TCRbeta analysis, collaborators shipped samples in one of three forms: frozen whole blood, isolated PBMCs, or DNA extracted from either of those sample types. In the case of this clone: Its antigen remains unidentified. No much larger clonotype is one base removed from it; base qualities were not supplied.

Study-wide findings and limitations: Clinical and demographic metadata were provided uncurated, with the amount varying by source and participant.

The sample was peripheral blood. Recombination linked TRBV28 to TRBJ1-5; TRBD1 is a weak D gene call, 5 bases matching. The origin of this receptor is a woman aged 80 or over with acute or convalescent COVID-19. Read as DNA, the sequence is TGTGCCAGCAGTTTGAGGTCCGGACAAAGCAATCAGCCCCAGCATTTT. This is translated as CASSLRSGQSNQPQHF. Joined to the reference TRBV28 and TRBJ1-5 proteins, this CDR3 gives the full variable domain: DVKVTQSSRYLVKRTGEKVFLECVQDMDHENMFWYRQDPGLGLRLIYFSYDVKMKEKGDIPEGYSVSREKKERFSLILESASTNQTSMYLCASSLRSGQSNQPQHFGDGTRLSIL.